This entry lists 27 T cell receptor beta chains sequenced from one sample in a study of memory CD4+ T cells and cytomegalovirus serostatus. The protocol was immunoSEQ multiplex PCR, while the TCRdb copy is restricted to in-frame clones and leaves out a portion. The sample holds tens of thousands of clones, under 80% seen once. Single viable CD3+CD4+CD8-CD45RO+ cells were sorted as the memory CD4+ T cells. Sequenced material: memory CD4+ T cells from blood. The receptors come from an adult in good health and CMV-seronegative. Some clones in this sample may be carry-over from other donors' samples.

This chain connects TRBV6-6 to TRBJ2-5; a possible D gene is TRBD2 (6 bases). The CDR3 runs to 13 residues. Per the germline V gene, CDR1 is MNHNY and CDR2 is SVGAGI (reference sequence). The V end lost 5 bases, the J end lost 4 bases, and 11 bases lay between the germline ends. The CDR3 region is CASSGTLGETQYF. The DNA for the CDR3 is TGTGCCAGCAGTGGGACTTTAGGAGAGACCCAGTACTTC.

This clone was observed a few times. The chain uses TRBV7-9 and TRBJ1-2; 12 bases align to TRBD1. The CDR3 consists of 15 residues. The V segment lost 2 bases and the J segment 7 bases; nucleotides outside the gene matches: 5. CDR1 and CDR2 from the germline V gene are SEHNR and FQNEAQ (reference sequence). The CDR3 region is CASSLRDRGPGGYTF. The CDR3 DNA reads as TGTGCCAGCAGCTTACGGGACAGGGGGCCTGGTGGCTACACCTTC.

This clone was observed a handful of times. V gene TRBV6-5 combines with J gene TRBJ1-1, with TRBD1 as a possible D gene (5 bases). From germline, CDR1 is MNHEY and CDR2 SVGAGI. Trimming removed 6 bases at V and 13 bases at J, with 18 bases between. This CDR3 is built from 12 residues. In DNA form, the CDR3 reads TGTGCCAGCAGACAGGCAGGTTCTAAAGTTTTCTTT. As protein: CASRQAGSKVFF.

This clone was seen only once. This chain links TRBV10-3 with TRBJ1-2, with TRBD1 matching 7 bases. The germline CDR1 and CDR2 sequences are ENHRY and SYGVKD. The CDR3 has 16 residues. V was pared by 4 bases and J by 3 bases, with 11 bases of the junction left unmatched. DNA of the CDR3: TGTGCCATCAGTGCCTTTTTTGCTACAGGGGACTATGGCTACACCTTC. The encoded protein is CAISAFFATGDYGYTF.

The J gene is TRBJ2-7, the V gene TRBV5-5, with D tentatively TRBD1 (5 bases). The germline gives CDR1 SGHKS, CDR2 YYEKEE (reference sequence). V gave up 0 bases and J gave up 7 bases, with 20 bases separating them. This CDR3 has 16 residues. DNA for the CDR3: TGTGCCAGCAGCTTGGGGAGTCTAGGGGATGTAAGAGAGCAGTACTTC. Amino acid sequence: CASSLGSLGDVREQYF.

CDR3 nucleotide sequence: TGTGCCAGCAGCTTAAGTTCCTACTACAATGAGCAGTTCTTC. It translates to CASSLSSYYNEQFF. This chain connects TRBV7-9 to TRBJ2-1; D gene uncertain. V was cut by 2 bases and J by 3 bases, with 8 bases left in between. The CDR3 consists of 14 residues. Germline loops: CDR1 SEHNR, CDR2 FQNEAQ (reference sequence). Full variable domain (outside the CDR3, taken from reference TRBV7-9 and TRBJ2-1): DTGVSQNPRHKITKRGQNVTFRCDPISEHNRLYWYRQTLGQGPEFLTYFQNEAQLEKSRLLSDRFSAERPKGSFSTLEIQRTEQGDSAMYLCASSLSSYYNEQFFGPGTRLTVL.

The CDR3 DNA follows: TGTGCCAGCAGCCCTAATGGACAGGGACTTCGAGAAAAACTGTTTTTT. Residues: CASSPNGQGLREKLFF. This rearrangement joins TRBV14 to TRBJ1-4; 8 positions agree with TRBD1. The CDR3 extends over 16 amino acids. CDR1 is SGHDN, CDR2 FVKESK, per germline. Trimming at V came to 4 bases and at J to 8 bases, leaving 12 bases not matched to a gene.

The CDR3 sequence: CASSQTAGSSSYNSPLHF. Here the CDR3 DNA reads TGTGCCAGCAGCCAGACCGCGGGTTCCAGCTCCTATAATTCACCCCTCCACTTT. The genes are TRBV7-8 and TRBJ1-6, with D uncertain. CDR3 length equals 18 residues. V gave up 5 bases and J gave up 0 bases, with 17 bases separating them. The germline gives CDR1 SGHVS, CDR2 FQNEAQ. Complete variable domain (other parts from reference TRBV7-8 and TRBJ1-6): GAGVSQSPRYKVAKRGQDVALRCDPISGHVSLFWYQQALGQGPEFLTYFQNEAQLDKSGLPSDRFFAERPEGSVSTLKIQRTQQEDSAVYLCASSQTAGSSSYNSPLHFGNGTRLTVT.

The CDR3 region is CASSIVTASGNTIYF. The CDR3 DNA follows: TGTGCCAGTAGTATAGTAACAGCCTCTGGAAACACCATATATTTT. V is TRBV19 and J is TRBJ1-3; no firm D call. V shed 1 base and J shed 0 bases, with 7 bases lying between them. The germline V gene has CDR1 LNHDA and CDR2 SQIVND (reference sequence). This CDR3 comprises 15 residues.

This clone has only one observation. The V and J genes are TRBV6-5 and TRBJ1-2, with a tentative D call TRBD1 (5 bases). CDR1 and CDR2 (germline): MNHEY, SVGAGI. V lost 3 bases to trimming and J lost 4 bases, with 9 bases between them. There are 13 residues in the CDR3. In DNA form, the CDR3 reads TGTGCCAGCAGTTATGGAGGGGTCTATGGCTACACCTTC. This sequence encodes CASSYGGVYGYTF.

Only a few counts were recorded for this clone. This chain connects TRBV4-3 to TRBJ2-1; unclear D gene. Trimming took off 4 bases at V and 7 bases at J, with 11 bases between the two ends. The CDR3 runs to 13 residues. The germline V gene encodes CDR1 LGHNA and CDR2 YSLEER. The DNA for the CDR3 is TGCGCCAGCAGCCCCCAGTGGAATAATGAGCAGTTCTTC. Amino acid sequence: CASSPQWNNEQFF.

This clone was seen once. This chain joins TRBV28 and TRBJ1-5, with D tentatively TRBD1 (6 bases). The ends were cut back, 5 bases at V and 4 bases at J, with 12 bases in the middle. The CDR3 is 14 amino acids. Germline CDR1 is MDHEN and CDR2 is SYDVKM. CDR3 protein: CASSIGGRNQPQHF. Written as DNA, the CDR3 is TGTGCCAGCAGTATTGGGGGCCGAAATCAGCCCCAGCATTTT.

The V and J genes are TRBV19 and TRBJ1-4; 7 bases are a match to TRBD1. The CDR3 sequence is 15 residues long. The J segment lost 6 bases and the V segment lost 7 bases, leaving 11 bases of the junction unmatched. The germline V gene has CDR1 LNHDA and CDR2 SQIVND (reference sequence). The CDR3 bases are TGTGCCAGTACCCCTCGGCGGGACAGCGATGAAAAACTGTTTTTT. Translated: CASTPRRDSDEKLFF.

CDR3 coding DNA: TGTGCCAGCGCATCGCGACAGGAGCAGTACGAGCAGTACTTC. It codes for CASASRQEQYEQYF. The rearrangement links TRBV27 to TRBJ2-7; tentative D call: TRBD1 (6 bases). CDR1 and CDR2 from the germline V gene are MNHEY and SMNVEV (reference sequence). The CDR3 consists of 14 residues. Trimming removed 8 bases at V and 4 bases at J, with 18 bases between.

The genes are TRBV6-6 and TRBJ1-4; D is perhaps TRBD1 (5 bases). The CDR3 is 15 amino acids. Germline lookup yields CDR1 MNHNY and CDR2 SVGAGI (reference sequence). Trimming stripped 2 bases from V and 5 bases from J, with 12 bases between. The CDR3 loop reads CASSYAGRENEKLFF. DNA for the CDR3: TGTGCCAGCAGTTACGCGGGACGGGAGAATGAAAAACTGTTTTTT.

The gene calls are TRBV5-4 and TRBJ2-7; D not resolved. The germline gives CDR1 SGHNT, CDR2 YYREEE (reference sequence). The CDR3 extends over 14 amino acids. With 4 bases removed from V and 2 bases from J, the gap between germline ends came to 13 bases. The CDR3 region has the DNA TGTGCCAGCAGCCCGGACCCCGGGCCCTACGAGCAGTACTTC. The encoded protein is CASSPDPGPYEQYF.

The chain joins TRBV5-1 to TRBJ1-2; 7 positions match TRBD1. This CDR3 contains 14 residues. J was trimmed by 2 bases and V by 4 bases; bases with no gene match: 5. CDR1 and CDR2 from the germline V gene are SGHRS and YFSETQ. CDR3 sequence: CASSPPTGNYGYTF. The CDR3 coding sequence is TGCGCCAGCAGCCCCCCGACAGGGAACTATGGCTACACCTTC.

CDR3 in amino acids: CASSPNGGADVGYTF. CDR3 coding DNA: TGTGCCAGCTCACCGAATGGGGGGGCTGATGTTGGCTACACCTTC. V is TRBV18 and J is TRBJ1-2; D possibly corresponds to TRBD1 (6 bases). V was clipped by 3 bases and J by 7 bases, with 18 bases between them. CDR3 size: 15 residues. CDR1 and CDR2 from the germline V gene are KGHSH and LQKENI.

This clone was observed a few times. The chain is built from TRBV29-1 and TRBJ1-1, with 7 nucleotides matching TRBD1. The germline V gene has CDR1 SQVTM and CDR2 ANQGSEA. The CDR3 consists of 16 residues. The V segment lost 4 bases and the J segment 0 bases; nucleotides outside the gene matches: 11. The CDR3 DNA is TGCAGCGTTGGCCCCGGGACAGCTAGCATGAACACTGAAGCTTTCTTT. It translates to CSVGPGTASMNTEAFF.

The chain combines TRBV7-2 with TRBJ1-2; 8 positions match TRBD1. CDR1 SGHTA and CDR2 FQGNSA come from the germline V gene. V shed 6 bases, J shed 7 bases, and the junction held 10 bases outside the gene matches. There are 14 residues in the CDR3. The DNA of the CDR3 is TGTGCCAGCAGACATAGGACAGGGAGGGGTGGCTACACCTTC. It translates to CASRHRTGRGGYTF.

CDR3 region: CASGPGQQNEKLFF. CDR3 in DNA: TGTGCCAGCGGACCGGGACAGCAAAATGAAAAACTGTTTTTT. The rearrangement joins TRBV11-3 to TRBJ1-4; 7 bases are shared with TRBD1. Germline values: CDR1 SGHNT, CDR2 YENEEA. The CDR3 loop spans 14 amino acids. Trimming at V came to 8 bases and at J to 5 bases, leaving 8 bases not matched to a gene.

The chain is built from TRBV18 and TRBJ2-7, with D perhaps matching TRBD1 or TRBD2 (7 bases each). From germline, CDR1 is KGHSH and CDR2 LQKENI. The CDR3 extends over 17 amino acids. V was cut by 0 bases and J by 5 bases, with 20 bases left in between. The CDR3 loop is CASSPPKIGRGRNEQYF. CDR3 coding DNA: TGTGCCAGCTCACCACCCAAAATTGGGAGGGGGCGAAACGAGCAGTACTTC. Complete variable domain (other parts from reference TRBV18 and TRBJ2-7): NAGVMQNPRHLVRRRGQEARLRCSPMKGHSHVYWYRQLPEEGLKFMVYLQKENIIDESGMPKERFSAEFPKEGPSILRIQQVVRGDSAAYFCASSPPKIGRGRNEQYFGPGTRLTVT.

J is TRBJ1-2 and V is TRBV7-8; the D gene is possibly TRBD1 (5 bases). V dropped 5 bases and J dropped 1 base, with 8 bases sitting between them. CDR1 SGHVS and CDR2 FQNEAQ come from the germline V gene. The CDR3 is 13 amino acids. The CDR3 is CASSAGGNYGYTF. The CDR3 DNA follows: TGTGCCAGCAGCGCGGGGGGTAACTATGGCTACACCTTC. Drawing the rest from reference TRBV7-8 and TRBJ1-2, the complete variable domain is GAGVSQSPRYKVAKRGQDVALRCDPISGHVSLFWYQQALGQGPEFLTYFQNEAQLDKSGLPSDRFFAERPEGSVSTLKIQRTQQEDSAVYLCASSAGGNYGYTFGSGTRLTVV.

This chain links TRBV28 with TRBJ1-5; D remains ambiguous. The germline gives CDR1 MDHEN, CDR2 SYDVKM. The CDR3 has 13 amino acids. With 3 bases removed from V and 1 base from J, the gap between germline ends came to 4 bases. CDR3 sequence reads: CASSLDSNQPQHF. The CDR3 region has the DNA TGTGCCAGCAGTTTGGACAGCAATCAGCCCCAGCATTTT.

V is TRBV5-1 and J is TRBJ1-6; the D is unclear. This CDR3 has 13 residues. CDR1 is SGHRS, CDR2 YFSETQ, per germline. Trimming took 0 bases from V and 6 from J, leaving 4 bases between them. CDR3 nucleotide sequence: TGCGCCAGCAGCTTGGATAGTAATTCACCCCTCCACTTT. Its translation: CASSLDSNSPLHF.

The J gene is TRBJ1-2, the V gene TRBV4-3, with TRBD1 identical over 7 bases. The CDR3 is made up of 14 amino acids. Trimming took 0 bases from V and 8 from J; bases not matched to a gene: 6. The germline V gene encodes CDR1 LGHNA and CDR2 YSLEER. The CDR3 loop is CASSQEEHRGGYTF. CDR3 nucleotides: TGCGCCAGCAGCCAAGAGGAACACAGGGGCGGCTACACCTTC.

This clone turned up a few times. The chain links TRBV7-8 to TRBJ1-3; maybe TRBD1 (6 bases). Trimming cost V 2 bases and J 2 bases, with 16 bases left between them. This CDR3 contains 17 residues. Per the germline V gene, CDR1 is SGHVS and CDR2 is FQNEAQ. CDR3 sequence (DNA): TGTGCCAGCAGCTTAACCCGTTCAGGGGTTGCTGGAAACACCATATATTTT. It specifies CASSLTRSGVAGNTIYF.